This TCR beta chain was sequenced during a study of beta chain features in type 1 diabetes. Expressed TCRB transcripts got sequenced, as all isolated RNA was reverse transcribed. Sequencing used immunoSEQ multiplex PCR; TCRdb keeps in-frame clones, though not all of them. Among 25,000 or so clones listed, over 60% were seen once. The V end was cut by 2 bases, the J end by 2 bases, with 12 bases between. CDR1 is LNHDA, CDR2 SQIVND, per germline (reference sequence). The CDR3 extends over 16 amino acids. Material: Tregs from blood. J is TRBJ1-4 and V is TRBV19, with D tentatively TRBD1 (6 bases). The source of this sequence is a woman in her forties in good health. The CDR3 region has the DNA TGTGCCAGTAGTATACCCCCAGGGGCCACTAATGAAAAACTGTTTTTT. Translating it yields CASSIPPGATNEKLFF.